This TCR beta chain was observed in a study of shared T cell receptors in the human thymus. Trimming at V came to 5 bases and at J to 3 bases, leaving 9 bases not matched to a gene. CDR3 size: 15 residues. The germline CDR1 and CDR2 sequences are LNHDA and SQIVND (reference sequence). Libraries were prepared by immunoSEQ multiplex PCR; TCRdb keeps only in-frame clonotypes and omits some of them. The table lists 550,000 to 800,000 clones, roughly 88% of them singletons, with roughly 0.01% in the top ten. The sample was also reused in another study, on human thymus T cells. This second report adds: Healthy Finnish infants undergoing corrective surgery for congenital heart defects were used as donors. Resections from corrective heart surgery provided thymus tissue.

Sequencing was performed on thymocytes. The genes are TRBV19 and TRBJ1-2; TRBD1 matches 7 bases. This clonotype originated in a girl in the first two years of life with a congenital heart defect. The CDR3 DNA reads TGTGCCAGTAGTTCACGCGACAGGGCCGACTATGGCTACACCTTC. Translated: CASSSRDRADYGYTF.